A selection of T cell receptor beta chains follows, all from one sample in a study of CD8+CD57+ T cells in acquired aplastic anemia. In TCRdb, the reads were re-called with MiXCR into one record per CDR3 protein. The repertoire holds roughly 300,000 distinct CDR3 sequences, 45% to 70% seen once, with around 7.6% in the top ten. Sequences were obtained from sorted CD4+, CD8+, or CD8+CD57+ T cells (not recorded which) from PBMCs. Source of these receptors: a human donor with severe aplastic anemia or a healthy control (not recorded which). The CDR3 runs from the conserved cysteine through the conserved F or W. A D gene is named only where the DNA matches it firmly. Expanded clones are given a class, and other clones once, few, many or no size at all.

J	size	D	V	CDR3	DNA
TRBJ2-1	-	TRBD2	TRBV7-3	CASSSGLAGYNEQFF	TGTGCCAGCAGCTCGGGACTAGCGGGTTACAATGAGCAGTTCTTC
TRBJ2-3	-	TRBD2	TRBV19	CASSIVARGRSGGELDTQYF	TGTGCCAGTAGTATAGTGGCCAGGGGGCGTAGCGGGGGGGAATTGGATACGCAGTATTTT
TRBJ2-7	-	-	TRBV7-8	CASSLGGGREQYF	TGTGCCAGCAGCTTAGGGGGGGGCAGGGAGCAGTACTTC
TRBJ2-4	-	-	TRBV7-2	CASSLAGAGVAKNIQYF	TGTGCCAGCAGCTTAGCGGGGGCAGGGGTGGCCAAAAACATTCAGTACTTC
TRBJ2-2	-	-	TRBV19	CASSMGRENTGELFF	TGTGCCAGTAGTATGGGACGCGAGAACACCGGGGAGCTGTTTTTT
TRBJ2-3	-	-	TRBV7-9	CASSYTAATRTTDTQYF	TGTGCCAGCAGCTATACCGCCGCGACTAGAACGACAGATACGCAGTATTTT
TRBJ2-5	-	TRBD1	TRBV7-3	CASRNRGWETQYF	TGTGCCAGCAGAAACAGGGGTTGGGAGACCCAGTACTTC
TRBJ1-1	-	-	TRBV7-6	CASSSRGVGKNTEAFF	TGTGCCAGCAGCTCAAGGGGGGTCGGAAAAAACACTGAAGCTTTCTTT
TRBJ2-5	-	TRBD1	TRBV20-1	CSARTGETQYF	TGCAGTGCTAGAACAGGGGAAACCCAGTACTTC
TRBJ1-5	-	-	TRBV11-2	CASSAGASGARGGTQHF	TGTGCCAGCAGCGCAGGGGCTAGCGGGGCGAGGGGTGGGACCCAGCATTTT
TRBJ2-7	-	TRBD1	TRBV7-6	CASSLSRDREYGQYF	TGTGCCAGCAGCTTATCCCGAGACAGGGAGTACGGGCAGTACTTC
TRBJ1-3	-	-	TRBV7-9	CASSLDGERESPRNTIYF	TGTGCCAGCAGCTTAGATGGGGAACGGGAATCTCCGAGAAACACCATATATTTT
TRBJ1-2	once	-	TRBV7-9	CASSLAREYGYTF	TGTGCCAGCAGCTTAGCCAGGGAGTATGGCTACACCTTC
TRBJ1-6	-	-	TRBV11-1	CASSLRQINSPLHF	TGTGCCAGCAGCTTACGGCAGATTAATTCACCCCTCCACTTT
TRBJ2-5	once	TRBD2	TRBV2	CASSNRGGASETQYF	TGTGCCAGCAGTAACCGCGGGGGGGCGAGTGAGACCCAGTACTTC
TRBJ2-1	-	-	TRBV5-1	CASSTEGASYNEQFF	TGCGCCAGCAGCACGGAAGGGGCCTCCTACAATGAGCAGTTCTTC
TRBJ2-1	many	TRBD2	TRBV5-1	CASSLSASGIYNEQFF	TGCGCCAGCAGCTTGTCTGCCAGCGGGATATACAATGAGCAGTTCTTC
TRBJ2-7	many	TRBD1	TRBV27	CASSFRTGNYEQYF	TGTGCCAGCAGTTTTAGGACAGGTAACTACGAGCAGTACTTC
TRBJ2-7	-	TRBD2	TRBV12-3/TRBV12-4	CASSPGTSGTYEQYF	TGTGCCAGCAGCCCCGGGACTAGCGGAACCTACGAGCAGTACTTC
TRBJ1-1	-	-	TRBV20-1	CSASNTEAFF	TGCAGTGCCTCCAACACTGAAGCTTTCTTT
TRBJ2-5	-	-	TRBV5-1	CASSFPTGLETQYF	TGCGCCAGCAGCTTCCCCACAGGGTTGGAGACCCAGTACTTC
TRBJ2-2	-	-	TRBV10-3	CAIRQAGSDTGELFF	TGTGCCATCAGGCAGGCAGGGTCGGACACCGGGGAGCTGTTTTTT
TRBJ2-1	once	-	TRBV2	CASLGLPSSYNEQFF	TGTGCCAGCCTCGGACTGCCGAGCTCCTACAATGAGCAGTTCTTC
TRBJ1-1	-	TRBD1	TRBV7-3	CASSLSGGASTEAFF	TGTGCCAGCAGCTTATCAGGGGGCGCGAGCACTGAAGCTTTCTTT
TRBJ1-5	-	TRBD1	TRBV20-1	CSAKGAGVDQPQHF	TGCAGTGCTAAGGGGGCAGGAGTGGATCAGCCCCAGCATTTT
TRBJ1-1	-	-	TRBV5-1	CASSLGAVDTEAFF	TGCGCCAGCAGCTTGGGGGCAGTGGACACTGAAGCTTTCTTT
TRBJ2-7	-	TRBD1	TRBV29-1	CSARNPGQGNEQYF	TGCAGCGCCCGAAACCCGGGACAGGGGAACGAGCAGTACTTC
TRBJ2-7	-	-	TRBV6-5	CASSYGGGQTYEQYF	TGTGCCAGCAGTTACGGTGGAGGACAGACCTACGAGCAGTACTTC
TRBJ2-7	-	TRBD2	TRBV9	CASSVGSGSYGEQYF	TGTGCCAGCAGCGTAGGGAGCGGGAGTTACGGCGAGCAGTACTTC
TRBJ1-1	-	TRBD1	TRBV19	CASSLGQGFFTEAFF	TGTGCCAGTAGCCTCGGACAGGGGTTTTTCACTGAAGCTTTCTTT
TRBJ2-7	few	-	TRBV7-8	CASVREVSYEQYF	TGTGCCAGCGTGAGGGAAGTTTCCTACGAGCAGTACTTC
TRBJ2-1	-	-	TRBV19	CASSMSQYNEQFF	TGTGCCAGTAGTATGTCGCAGTACAATGAGCAGTTCTTC
TRBJ2-7	once	-	TRBV20-1	CSARDPARYSYEQYF	TGCAGTGCTAGAGATCCAGCGAGATACTCCTACGAGCAGTACTTC
TRBJ2-7	many	TRBD1	TRBV19	CASSRGQGISYEQYF	TGTGCCAGTAGCCGAGGACAGGGGATTTCGTACGAGCAGTACTTC
TRBJ2-6	few	-	TRBV5-1	CASSLGGVTGANVLTF	TGCGCCAGCAGCTTGGGGGGGGTCACTGGGGCCAACGTCCTGACTTTC
TRBJ2-7	once	TRBD2	TRBV7-2	CASSPKGGRYSEQYF	TGTGCCAGCAGCCCAAAGGGCGGGAGATATTCCGAGCAGTACTTC
TRBJ2-1	-	TRBD2	TRBV19	CASSNLRGTSGYNEQFF	TGTGCCAGTAGCAATTTAAGGGGGACTAGCGGTTACAATGAGCAGTTCTTC
TRBJ2-2	few	-	TRBV2	CASSIRDSLNGGELFF	TGTGCCAGCAGTATCCGGGACTCCCTTAACGGCGGGGAGCTGTTTTTT
TRBJ1-2	many	-	TRBV10-3	CAISESIGYTF	TGTGCCATCAGTGAGTCGATCGGCTACACCTTC
TRBJ2-7	once	-	TRBV25-1	CASSVSQDYEQYF	TGTGCCAGCAGTGTGTCACAGGATTACGAGCAGTACTTC
TRBJ1-2	many	-	TRBV19	CASHPKWRGAVGGYTF	TGTGCCAGTCACCCCAAGTGGCGGGGAGCTGTTGGTGGCTACACCTTC
TRBJ1-5	-	-	TRBV7-8	CASSSNGWGNQPQHF	TGTGCCAGCAGCTCGAACGGTTGGGGCAATCAGCCCCAGCATTTT
TRBJ2-3	many	-	TRBV19	CAGKQGFRTDTQYF	TGTGCCGGTAAACAGGGTTTTCGCACAGATACGCAGTATTTT
TRBJ2-4	-	-	TRBV6-5	CASSYGPGNIQYF	TGTGCCAGCAGTTACGGGCCCGGAAACATTCAGTACTTC
TRBJ2-1	few	TRBD2	TRBV6-1	CASGLAVESYNEQFF	TGTGCCAGCGGACTAGCGGTAGAGTCCTACAATGAGCAGTTCTTC
TRBJ2-7	-	-	TRBV7-3	CASSKDNQGTYEQYF	TGTGCCAGCAGCAAAGATAATCAGGGGACCTACGAGCAGTACTTC
TRBJ2-3	-	-	TRBV20-1	CSARDLGDTQYF	TGCAGTGCTAGAGATCTTGGGGATACGCAGTATTTT
TRBJ1-1	-	-	TRBV10-3	CASSYSSDGKGTAFF	TGTGCCAGCAGTTACTCGAGCGACGGAAAAGGGACAGCTTTCTTT